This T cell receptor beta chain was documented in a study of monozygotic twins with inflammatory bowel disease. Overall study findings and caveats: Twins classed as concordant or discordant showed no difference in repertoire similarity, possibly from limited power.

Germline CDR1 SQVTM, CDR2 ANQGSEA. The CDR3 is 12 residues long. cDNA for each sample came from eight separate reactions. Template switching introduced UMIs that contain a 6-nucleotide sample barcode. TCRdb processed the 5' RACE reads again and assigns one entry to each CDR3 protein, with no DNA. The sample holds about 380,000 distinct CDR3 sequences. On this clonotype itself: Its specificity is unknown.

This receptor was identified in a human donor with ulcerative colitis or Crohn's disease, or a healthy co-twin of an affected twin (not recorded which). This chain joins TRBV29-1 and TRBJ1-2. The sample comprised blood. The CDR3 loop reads CSVAGLAYGYTF.